The rows below give T cell receptor beta chains drawn from one sample of a study of T cell responses to AZD1222 COVID-19 vaccine. TCRdb's table, derived via immunoSEQ multiplex PCR, lists solely in-frame clones and lacks some. Of 90,000 to 120,000 clones detected, roughly 89% appear once; the ten largest clones hold 16%. This specimen was peripheral blood, taken on day 0 of AZD1222 vaccination. The receptor set was obtained from an adult in good health. The CDR3 runs from the conserved cysteine through the conserved F or W. D genes are given only for firm matches. Where a row states a size, it is once, few, many or the class of an expanded clone; other rows omit it.

D gene	clone size	V gene	J gene	CDR3 DNA	CDR3 protein
.	.	TRBV19	TRBJ1-1	TGTGCCAGTAGTGGACCCTGGGGGACTGAAGCTTTCTTT	CASSGPWGTEAFF
TRBD1	.	TRBV4-1	TRBJ1-1	TGCGCCAGCAGCCAAAAGCCCCTGTGGGACAGCCCCTTTTACACTGAAGCTTTCTTT	CASSQKPLWDSPFYTEAFF
.	.	TRBV15	TRBJ1-5	TGTGCCACCAGCACCGACGTTGACAATCAGCCCCAGCATTTT	CATSTDVDNQPQHF
.	.	TRBV5-1	TRBJ1-5	TGCGCCAGCAGCCCGGGACCAGGTCAGCCCCAGCATTTT	CASSPGPGQPQHF
.	.	TRBV6-5	TRBJ1-2	TGTGCCAGCAGTTACTCACAGATGGGCTATGGCTACACCTTC	CASSYSQMGYGYTF
TRBD1	.	TRBV19	TRBJ1-5	TGTGCCAGTAGTATCCAGGGGGCTGGGGGCAATCAGCCCCAGCATTTT	CASSIQGAGGNQPQHF
TRBD1	.	TRBV27	TRBJ1-5	TGTGCCAGCAGTTTATTTGGGACAGGGGGCTCTGGGCAGCCCCAGCATTTT	CASSLFGTGGSGQPQHF
.	.	TRBV10-3	TRBJ1-2	TGTGCCATCAGTGTGGAGTTGAGAGGCTACACCTTC	CAISVELRGYTF
.	.	TRBV5-1	TRBJ1-1	TGCGCCAGCAGCTTGGGGCGGGCTGATCGGACTGAAGCTTTCTTT	CASSLGRADRTEAFF
TRBD2	once	TRBV2	TRBJ2-1	TGTGCCAGCAGCCCGGGACTAGCGGGCAATGAGCAGTTCTTC	CASSPGLAGNEQFF
TRBD1	.	TRBV5-5	TRBJ1-2	TGTGCCAGCAGCTTTACAGGGGGCGCGACCTATGGCTACACCTTC	CASSFTGGATYGYTF
TRBD1	.	TRBV11-3	TRBJ2-7	TGTGCCAGCAGCTCGACAGGGGTCGAGCAGTACTTC	CASSSTGVEQYF
TRBD1	.	TRBV27	TRBJ1-2	TGTGCCACTTCGCCGGGGGACAGCATGTATGGCTACACCTTC	CATSPGDSMYGYTF
TRBD1	.	TRBV5-1	TRBJ1-4	TGCGCCAGCAGCTCCAGGGGGAGTAATGAAAAACTGTTTTTT	CASSSRGSNEKLFF
.	once	TRBV28	TRBJ1-5	TGTGCCAGCAGTTTTGGGGGGGGGCATGGTCAGCCCCAGCATTTT	CASSFGGGHGQPQHF
TRBD1	.	TRBV3-1/TRBV3-2	TRBJ1-5	TGTGCCAGCAGCCAAGACACAGGGGGTACTCAGCCCCAGCATTTT	CASSQDTGGTQPQHF
TRBD2	.	TRBV5-1	TRBJ2-7	TGCGCCAGCAGCGTGGGACTAGCGGGCCTCGTCTACGAGCAGTACTTC	CASSVGLAGLVYEQYF
.	.	TRBV27	TRBJ2-7	TGTGCCAGCAGTACCAATACCGGGACTTTTCCCTACGAGCAGTACTTC	CASSTNTGTFPYEQYF
TRBD2	.	TRBV5-1	TRBJ2-3	TGCGCCAGCAGCTTGGCCACGGGCGGGAGTGGCACAGATACGCAGTATTTT	CASSLATGGSGTDTQYF
TRBD1	.	TRBV2	TRBJ2-2	TGTGCCAGCAATAGGGGGCTGACCACCGGGGAGCTGTTTTTT	CASNRGLTTGELFF
.	.	TRBV12-5	TRBJ2-3	TGTGCTACTGGCGAGTCTTGGGGCACAGATACGCAGTATTTT	CATGESWGTDTQYF
.	.	TRBV27	TRBJ1-1	TGTGCCAGCAGTCCGGGGACCGCGAACACTGAAGCTTTCTTT	CASSPGTANTEAFF
.	.	TRBV30	TRBJ1-5	TGTGCCTGGAGTGAAGGGGGGAGTCAGCCCCAGCATTTT	CAWSEGGSQPQHF
.	.	TRBV27	TRBJ2-3	TGTGCCAGCAGCCGTGGCCCTTCCTATACGCAGTATTTT	CASSRGPSYTQYF
.	once	TRBV7-8	TRBJ1-5	TGTGCCAGCAGCCCCTGGACTTTTTTGACGGATCAGCCCCAGCATTTT	CASSPWTFLTDQPQHF